These 32 T cell receptor beta chains came from one sample sequenced in a study of post-analysis software for immune sequencing data. General study results and limits: With TRBV5-6, TRBV5-1 and TRBV20-1 included, a handful of TRBV segments were more frequent in patients than in controls.

Antigens for these TCRs are unknown. Unique molecular identifiers featured in each of the TCR beta cDNA libraries. One entry per CDR3 protein results from TCRdb running MiXCR on the PCR reads. The top ten hold around 15% of the sample, which has about 400,000 distinct CDR3 sequences, around a third seen once. Sequenced: blood. Receptors were obtained from a girl aged 10-17 years with multiple sclerosis.

The V and J genes are TRBV29-1 and TRBJ2-5; maybe TRBD2 (7 bases). Germline loops: CDR1 SQVTM, CDR2 ANQGSEA. V lost 8 bases and J 5 bases, leaving 24 bases between the germline ends. The length of the CDR3 is 15 residues. The chain's CDR3 is CSSASRGAGSETQYF. The CDR3 DNA is TGCAGCTCTGCTTCTCGGGGGGCGGGATCGGAGACCCAGTACTTC.

The chain recombines TRBV12-3 or TRBV12-4 with TRBJ1-2; D gene unclear. V lost 5 bases, J lost 2 bases, and 9 bases lay in between. The CDR3 totals 13 residues. DNA for the CDR3: TGTGCCAGCAGTCTTACCTCCAACTATGGCTACACCTTC. It translates to CASSLTSNYGYTF.

With regard to this clonotype: A much larger clone differs from this one at a single base, so this may be a read error. The chain couples TRBV7-9 to TRBJ2-5; possible D gene TRBD2, 6 bases. Germline-derived CDR1 and CDR2 are SEHNR and FQNEAQ (reference sequence). The CDR3 extends over 13 amino acids. Trimming took off 4 bases at V and 2 bases at J, with 8 bases between the two ends. The CDR3 here is CASSWDLQETQYF. Written as DNA, the CDR3 is TGTGCCAGCAGCTGGGACTTACAAGAGACCCAGTACTTC.

The chain recombines TRBV12-3 or TRBV12-4 with TRBJ1-2; 7 bases are a match to TRBD1. The V gene end was trimmed by 5 bases and the J gene end by 4 bases; junction bases not matched to a gene: 7. CDR3 length equals 14 residues. The CDR3 nucleotides read TGTGCCAGCAGTCCCTACAGGGGTCGCTATGGCTACACCTTC. This gives the protein CASSPYRGRYGYTF.

J is TRBJ2-5 and V is TRBV18, with D unresolved. Germline CDR1 and CDR2: KGHSH and LQKENI. Deletions cut 2 bases from V and 11 bases from J, with 18 bases between. The CDR3 is 14 residues long. CDR3 in amino acids: CASSPGLRPSAQYF. The CDR3 coding sequence is TGTGCCAGCTCACCAGGCCTGAGGCCCTCGGCGCAGTACTTC. The full variable domain, with the rest looked up from reference TRBV18 and TRBJ2-5, is NAGVMQNPRHLVRRRGQEARLRCSPMKGHSHVYWYRQLPEEGLKFMVYLQKENIIDESGMPKERFSAEFPKEGPSILRIQQVVRGDSAAYFCASSPGLRPSAQYFGPGTRLLVL.

This clonotype was detected only a few times. The V gene is TRBV6-1, the J gene TRBJ1-5; D unresolved. CDR1 is MNHNS, CDR2 SASEGT, per germline. The CDR3 has 11 residues. Trimming removed 4 bases at V and 5 bases at J, with 3 bases between. The CDR3, as DNA: TGTGCCAGCAGTGCCTATCAGCCCCAGCATTTT. Protein: CASSAYQPQHF.

The CDR3 region is CASSYIGGGNEQFF. Written as DNA, the CDR3 is TGTGCCAGCAGTTATATTGGCGGCGGCAATGAGCAGTTCTTC. This rearrangement joins TRBV6-2 or TRBV6-3 to TRBJ2-1; no clear D gene. CDR3 size: 14 residues. CDR1 MNHEY and CDR2 SVGEGT come from the germline V gene. Trimming took off 3 bases at V and 6 bases at J, with 12 bases between the two ends.

This clonotype turned up a few times. The chain couples TRBV12-3 or TRBV12-4 to TRBJ2-5; TRBD1 might be the D (5 bases). CDR3 length equals 15 residues. V lost 0 bases and J 1 base, leaving 9 bases between the germline ends. CDR3: CASSLAVGVQETQYF. The CDR3 DNA follows: TGTGCCAGCAGTTTAGCGGTAGGGGTCCAAGAGACCCAGTACTTC.

The chain carries TRBV29-1 and TRBJ1-1; 7 nucleotides align to TRBD1. Unmatched junction bases numbered 2, after V lost 4 bases and J lost 0 bases. The V gene's germline CDR1 is SQVTM and CDR2 ANQGSEA. This CDR3 is built from 13 residues. The DNA of the CDR3 is TGCAGCGTTGGAGGGGGCATGAACACTGAAGCTTTCTTT. The encoded protein is CSVGGGMNTEAFF. The full variable domain, completed using reference TRBV29-1 and TRBJ1-1, is SAVISQKPSRDICQRGTSLTIQCQVDSQVTMMFWYRQQPGQSLTLIATANQGSEATYESGFVIDKFPISRPNLTFSTLTVSNMSPEDSSIYLCSVGGGMNTEAFFGQGTRLTVV.

This rearrangement joins TRBV29-1 to TRBJ2-7; no clear D gene. Germline assignment: CDR1 SQVTM and CDR2 ANQGSEA. CDR3 length: 13 residues. V was shortened by 5 bases and J by 6 bases, with 17 bases between the two germline ends. The CDR3 DNA is TGCAGCGTTTACGTGGGGTCCGTCAGCGAGCAGTACTTC. It translates to CSVYVGSVSEQYF.

This clonotype has only a few counts. The V call is TRBV20-1, the J call TRBJ2-7, with D maybe TRBD2 (5 bases). V lost 1 base and J 5 bases, leaving 15 bases between the germline ends. This CDR3 has 14 residues. Per germline, CDR1 DFQATT and CDR2 SNEGSKA (reference sequence). The CDR3 coding sequence is TGCAGTGCTAGAGGGTGGACTGCCCCTAACGAGCAGTACTTC. Its translation is CSARGWTAPNEQYF.

The V and J genes are TRBV24-1 and TRBJ2-2; no reliable D call. CDR1 is KGHDR, CDR2 SFDVKD, per germline. Between the trimmed V and J ends, which lost 0 bases and 6 bases, there was a span of 7 bases. This CDR3 comprises 14 residues. The CDR3 nucleotides are TGTGCCACCAGTGATTTGGGGCCGCCCGGGGAGCTGTTTTTT. It translates to CATSDLGPPGELFF.

This clonotype turned up a few times. The V gene is TRBV4-1, the J gene TRBJ1-6; 8 bases are shared with TRBD1. CDR1 MGHRA and CDR2 YSYEKL come from the germline V gene. The CDR3 has 16 residues. The V gene end was trimmed by 4 bases and the J gene end by 9 bases; junction bases not matched to a gene: 11. The CDR3 coding sequence is TGCGCCAGCAGCCCCCTAGGACAGGGCTTCGCTTCACCCCTCCACTTT. The encoded protein is CASSPLGQGFASPLHF.

This clonotype came up a few times. V usage is TRBV6-2 or TRBV6-3 and J usage is TRBJ1-1; TRBD1 is a possible D gene (6 bases). Germline CDR1 MNHEY, CDR2 SVGEGT. The V end was cut by 6 bases, the J end by 0 bases, with 11 bases between. The CDR3 runs to 14 residues. The CDR3 bases are TGTGCCAGCAGAAGAACAGGGTTGAACACTGAAGCTTTCTTT. Encoded protein: CASRRTGLNTEAFF.

Ten or more counts support this clonotype. The rearrangement uses TRBV12-3 or TRBV12-4 and TRBJ1-6, with 9 positions matching TRBD1. V was pared by 4 bases and J by 8 bases, with 0 bases of the junction left unmatched. The CDR3 has 13 amino acids. This CDR3 reads CASSWDRDSPLHF. Written as DNA, the CDR3 is TGTGCCAGCAGTTGGGACAGGGATTCACCCCTCCACTTT.

This clonotype appeared many times. This sequence joins TRBV25-1 and TRBJ1-1; D is unresolved. Trimming removed 9 bases from V and 4 bases from J, with 6 bases in between. The germline gives CDR1 MGHDK, CDR2 SYGVNS. The CDR3 runs 10 residues. The CDR3 loop is CASGSTEAFF. The CDR3 bases are TGTGCCAGTGGAAGCACTGAAGCTTTCTTT. Supplemented by reference TRBV25-1 and TRBJ1-1, the full variable domain reads EADIYQTPRYLVIGTGKKITLECSQTMGHDKMYWYQQDPGMELHLIHYSYGVNSTEKGDLSSESTVSRIRTEHFPLTLESARPSHTSQYLCASGSTEAFFGQGTRLTVV.

As DNA, the CDR3 is TGTGCCAGCAGCCTCCATCGACTAGCGGGGGCACTATACAATGAGCAGTTCTTC. Amino acids: CASSLHRLAGALYNEQFF. The chain is built from TRBV14 and TRBJ2-1; 12 nucleotides align to TRBD2. Trimming at V came to 4 bases and at J to 4 bases, leaving 11 bases not matched to a gene. CDR3 length: 18 residues. The germline V gene encodes CDR1 SGHDN and CDR2 FVKESK. The whole variable domain, filled in from reference TRBV14 and TRBJ2-1, reads EAGVTQFPSHSVIEKGQTVTLRCDPISGHDNLYWYRRVMGKEIKFLLHFVKESKQDESGMPNNRFLAERTGGTYSTLKVQPAELEDSGVYFCASSLHRLAGALYNEQFFGPGTRLTVL.

This clonotype was picked up a small number of times. The chain combines TRBV4-1 with TRBJ2-7; 9 positions agree with TRBD1. Germline-derived CDR1 and CDR2 are MGHRA and YSYEKL. This CDR3 contains 16 residues. With 3 bases clipped from V and 0 bases from J, the junction kept 6 bases outside the gene matches. The CDR3 is CASSQSQGAPSYEQYF. As DNA, the CDR3 is TGCGCCAGCAGCCAGTCACAGGGGGCTCCCTCCTACGAGCAGTACTTC.

This clonotype was seen ten or more times. This chain joins TRBV7-2 and TRBJ1-5, with D uncertain. CDR1 SGHTA and CDR2 FQGNSA come from the germline V gene. The CDR3 is made up of 16 amino acids. V gave up 2 bases and J gave up 4 bases, with 15 bases separating them. The CDR3 DNA reads as TGTGCCAGCAGCTTAAGCCCTTCTCAGTCGAATCAGCCCCAGCATTTT. It encodes CASSLSPSQSNQPQHF.

The chain employs TRBV6-1 and TRBJ2-5; 9 bases match TRBD2. CDR1 and CDR2 (germline): MNHNS, SASEGT. Trimming removed 6 bases from V and 2 bases from J; junction bases left unmatched: 7. The CDR3 is made up of 15 amino acids. CDR3 nucleotide sequence: TGTGCCAGCAGCGTAACTAGCGGGTCACAAGAGACCCAGTACTTC. Its translation is CASSVTSGSQETQYF.

The V gene is TRBV6-4, the J gene TRBJ2-1; 12 nucleotides agree with TRBD2. With 5 bases clipped from V and 0 bases from J, the junction kept 5 bases outside the gene matches. CDR1 is MRHNA, CDR2 SNTAGT, per germline. CDR3 length: 17 amino acids. CDR3 residues: CASSRTSGASSYNEQFF. For the CDR3, the DNA is TGTGCCAGCAGTCGGACTAGCGGGGCGAGCTCCTACAATGAGCAGTTCTTC.

Worth noting for this clonotype: A read error may produce the germline difference seen at one junction end. The genes are TRBV24-1 and TRBJ1-1; D gene ambiguous. The CDR3 length is 14 residues. Per germline, CDR1 KGHDR and CDR2 SFDVKD. CDR3 coding DNA: TGTGCCACCAATGATGGAACAAGACACACTGAAGCTTTCTTT. Residues: CATNDGTRHTEAFF.

The chain couples TRBV3-1 to TRBJ1-5; TRBD1 matches at 9 bases. The junction had 1 base not matched to a gene; V was cut back by 0 bases and J by 4 bases. The CDR3 runs to 15 residues. The germline gives CDR1 LGHDT, CDR2 YNNKEL (reference sequence). The CDR3 coding sequence is TGTGCCAGCAGCCAAGATGGGACAGGGAATCAGCCCCAGCATTTT. Protein product: CASSQDGTGNQPQHF.

The chain links TRBV30 to TRBJ1-4, with D possibly TRBD1 on 5 matching bases. V shed 2 bases and J shed 7 bases, with 11 bases lying between them. The germline V gene encodes CDR1 GTSNPN and CDR2 SVGIG (reference sequence). CDR3 size: 13 residues. CDR3 protein: CAWSRFGGEKLFF. In DNA, the CDR3 is TGTGCCTGGAGTAGGTTCGGGGGTGAAAAACTGTTTTTT.

The gene calls are TRBV7-3 and TRBJ2-7; 8 nucleotides match TRBD1. Per the germline V gene, CDR1 is SGHTA and CDR2 is FQGTGA. With V trimmed by 4 bases and J by 6 bases, 8 bases remained unmatched. The CDR3 contains 14 residues. The CDR3 spells CASSSGQVDREQYF. CDR3 bases: TGTGCCAGCAGCTCGGGACAGGTGGATCGCGAGCAGTACTTC. Based on the CDR3 plus reference TRBV7-3 and TRBJ2-7, the full variable domain is GAGVSQTPSNKVTEKGKYVELRCDPISGHTALYWYRQSLGQGPEFLIYFQGTGAADDSGLPNDRFFAVRPEGSVSTLKIQRTERGDSAVYLCASSSGQVDREQYFGPGTRLTVT.

This clonotype was detected only a few times. The chain uses TRBV12-3 or TRBV12-4 and TRBJ2-5; tentative D call: TRBD2 (7 bases). The CDR3 has 15 amino acids. The ends were cut back, 5 bases at V and 5 bases at J, with 18 bases in the middle. CDR3 amino acids: CASSTLVGGHETQYF. The CDR3 nucleotides are TGTGCCAGCAGTACACTAGTGGGGGGGCACGAGACCCAGTACTTC.

The J gene is TRBJ1-1, the V gene TRBV10-3, with D tentatively TRBD1 (6 bases). This CDR3 has 14 residues. With 11 bases removed from V and 0 bases from J, the gap between germline ends came to 16 bases. Germline V CDR1 and CDR2: ENHRY, SYGVKD. The CDR3 nucleotides read TGTGCCGTCCGACCCAGGGACATGAACACTGAAGCTTTCTTT. This translates into CAVRPRDMNTEAFF.

This clonotype came up a few times. The chain employs TRBV6-1 and TRBJ1-1; possibly TRBD1 for D (5 bases). Germline V gene lookup returns CDR1 MNHNS and CDR2 SASEGT. The ends were cut back, 3 bases at V and 6 bases at J, with 11 bases in the middle. This CDR3 has 13 amino acids. The DNA for the CDR3 is TGTGCCAGCAGTGAGGGGACCCACCCTGAAGCTTTCTTT. It codes for CASSEGTHPEAFF.

This chain links TRBV19 with TRBJ2-3, with D perhaps given as TRBD1 or TRBD2 (5 bases each). Germline V gene data show CDR1 as LNHDA and CDR2 as SQIVND (reference sequence). V shed 3 bases and J shed 6 bases, with 10 bases lying between them. The CDR3 runs to 13 residues. Here the CDR3 reads CASSMGLADTQYF. The CDR3, as DNA: TGTGCCAGTAGTATGGGGCTAGCTGATACGCAGTATTTT.

The table lists this clonotype with a few counts. The chain is built from TRBV12-3 or TRBV12-4 and TRBJ2-5, with TRBD2 matching over 15 bases. V gave up 8 bases and J gave up 4 bases; unmatched junction bases: 2. The CDR3 covers 14 residues. CDR3 in amino acids: CASGTSGGRETQYF. CDR3 sequence (DNA): TGTGCCAGCGGGACTAGCGGGGGGAGAGAGACCCAGTACTTC.

The chain is built from TRBV12-3 or TRBV12-4 and TRBJ1-1; 8 bases are shared with TRBD1. J was trimmed by 6 bases and V by 6 bases; bases with no gene match: 15. The CDR3 loop spans 16 amino acids. DNA for the CDR3: TGTGCCAGCAGCCCAACCTCGGGACAGGTCTTTCCTGAAGCTTTCTTT. It translates to CASSPTSGQVFPEAFF.

The chain couples TRBV7-9 to TRBJ2-5, with TRBD2 identical over 7 bases. The CDR3 consists of 14 residues. Germline CDR1 and CDR2: SEHNR and FQNEAQ (reference sequence). J lost 4 bases, V lost 3 bases, and 5 bases had no gene match. The DNA of the CDR3 is TGTGCCAGCAGCTTGAGACTAGCACCAGAGACCCAGTACTTC. Its translation: CASSLRLAPETQYF.